The present entry profiles one T cell receptor (beta chain) with its context. The entry originates in a study of blood T cell repertoires in COVID-19. Across the study: Some COVID-19 samples were acute and others convalescent; all came from the United States, Italy and Spain. T cells, B-cell-depleted T cells, or PBMCs supplied cDNA or gDNA.

The table came from immunoSEQ multiplex PCR; TCRdb's copy has only in-frame clones and leaves some out. The sample shows approximately 150,000 clones, about nine tenths of them seen only once. V lost 5 bases to trimming and J lost 3 bases, with 31 bases between them. The CDR3 is 20 residues long. Germline CDR1 and CDR2: SGHVS and FQNEAQ. The chain uses TRBV7-8 and TRBJ2-5; D is possibly TRBD2 (5 bases). The receptor's source is a woman aged 70-85 years with acute or convalescent COVID-19. Input material: peripheral blood. CDR3 protein: CASSPTRWKGRGVRKETQYF. The CDR3 DNA is TGTGCCAGCAGCCCAACCAGATGGAAGGGTCGGGGAGTCCGCAAAGAGACCCAGTACTTC.